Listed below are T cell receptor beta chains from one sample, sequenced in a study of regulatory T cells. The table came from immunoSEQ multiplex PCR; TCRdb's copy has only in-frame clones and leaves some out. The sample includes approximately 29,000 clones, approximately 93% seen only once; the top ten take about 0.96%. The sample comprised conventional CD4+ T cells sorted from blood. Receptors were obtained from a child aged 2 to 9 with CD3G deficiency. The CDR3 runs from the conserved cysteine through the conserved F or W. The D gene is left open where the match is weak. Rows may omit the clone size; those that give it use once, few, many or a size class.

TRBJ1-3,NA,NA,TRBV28,CASGSGSSGNTIYF,TGTGCCAGCGGCAGCGGGAGCTCTGGAAACACCATATATTTT
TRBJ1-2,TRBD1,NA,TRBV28,CASSTGQPYGYTF,TGTGCCAGCAGCACGGGACAGCCCTATGGCTACACCTTC
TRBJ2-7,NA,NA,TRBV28,CASSPTRTYSYEQYF,TGTGCCAGCAGTCCCACAAGGACTTATTCCTACGAGCAGTACTTC
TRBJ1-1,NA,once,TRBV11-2,CASSSPPGEAFF,TGTGCCAGCAGCTCACCCCCGGGTGAAGCTTTCTTT
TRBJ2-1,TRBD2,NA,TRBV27,CASSSTSGRSYNEQFF,TGTGCCAGCAGTTCAACTAGCGGGAGGTCTTACAATGAGCAGTTCTTC
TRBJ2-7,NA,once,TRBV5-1,CASSLDPNWGEQYF,TGCGCCAGCAGCTTGGATCCAAATTGGGGCGAGCAGTACTTC
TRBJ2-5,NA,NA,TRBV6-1,CASSEFGSEGGQETQYF,TGTGCCAGCAGTGAATTCGGTTCAGAGGGTGGGCAAGAGACCCAGTACTTC
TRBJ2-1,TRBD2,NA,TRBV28,CASSLSGSSYNEQFF,TGTGCCAGCAGTTTAAGCGGGAGCTCCTACAATGAGCAGTTCTTC
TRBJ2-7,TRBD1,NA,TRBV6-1,CASRNRDRADEQYF,TGTGCCAGCAGGAACCGGGACAGGGCTGACGAGCAGTACTTC
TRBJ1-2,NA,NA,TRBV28,CASSWGRGANYGYTF,TGTGCCAGCAGTTGGGGCAGGGGCGCCAACTATGGCTACACCTTC
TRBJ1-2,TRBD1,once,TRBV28,CATTDRVLGGYTF,TGTGCCACCACCGACAGGGTGCTCGGAGGCTACACCTTC
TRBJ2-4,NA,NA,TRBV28,CASSLGSSPKNIQYF,TGTGCCAGCAGTTTGGGGTCTTCCCCCAAAAACATTCAGTACTTC
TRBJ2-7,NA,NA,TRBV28,CASSQSYLSYEQYF,TGTGCCAGCAGTCAATCCTATTTATCCTACGAGCAGTACTTC
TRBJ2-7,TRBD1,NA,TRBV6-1,CASNRDRAYEQYF,TGTGCCAGCAACCGGGACAGGGCCTACGAGCAGTACTTC
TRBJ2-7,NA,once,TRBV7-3,CASSLVAGSEQYF,TGTGCCAGCAGCTTAGTGGCGGGGAGCGAGCAGTACTTC
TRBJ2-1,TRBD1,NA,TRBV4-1,CASSPVSNGQGFYNEQFF,TGCGCCAGCAGCCCGGTTTCTAATGGACAGGGGTTCTACAATGAGCAGTTCTTC
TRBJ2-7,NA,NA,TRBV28,CASSRPGLSGEQYF,TGTGCCAGCAGTCGACCGGGACTCTCCGGAGAGCAGTACTTC
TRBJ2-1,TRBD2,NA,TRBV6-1,CASSSGTSIYNEQFF,TGTGCCAGCAGTTCCGGGACTAGCATTTACAATGAGCAGTTCTTC
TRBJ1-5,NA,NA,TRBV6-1,CASSGTRNQPQHF,TGTGCCAGCAGTGGAACACGAAATCAGCCCCAGCATTTT
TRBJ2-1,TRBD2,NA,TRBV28,CASSRVGAGLNEQFF,TGTGCCAGCAGCCGCGTGGGAGCGGGACTGAATGAGCAGTTCTTC
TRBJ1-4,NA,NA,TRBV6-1,CASAGSPQGGGTSF,TGTGCCAGCGCGGGTTCCCCGCAGGGTGGTGGCACTTCTTTT
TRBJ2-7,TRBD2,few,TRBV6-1,CASRVGGNLYEQYF,TGTGCCAGCCGCGTGGGAGGGAATCTATACGAGCAGTACTTC
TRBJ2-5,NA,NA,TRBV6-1,CASSGGAQETQYF,TGTGCCAGCAGTGGTGGGGCGCAGGAGACCCAGTACTTC
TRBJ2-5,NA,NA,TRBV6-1,CASSLGLGVETQYF,TGTGCCAGCAGCCTAGGACTGGGCGTGGAGACCCAGTACTTC
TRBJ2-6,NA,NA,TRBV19,CASSIVTAGANVLTF,TGTGCCAGTAGTATCGTCACAGCTGGGGCCAACGTCCTGACTTTC
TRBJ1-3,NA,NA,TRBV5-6,CASSLGWSGNTIYF,TGTGCCAGCAGCTTAGGATGGTCTGGAAACACCATATATTTT
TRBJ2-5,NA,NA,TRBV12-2,CASLLKYF,TGTGCAAGCCTCCTTAAGTACTTC
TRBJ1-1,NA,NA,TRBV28,CASSRDRLNTEAFF,TGTGCCAGCAGCAGGGACCGCTTGAACACTGAAGCTTTCTTT
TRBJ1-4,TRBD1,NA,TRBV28,CASSLEGRGRTSDEKLFF,TGTGCCAGCAGTTTAGAGGGAAGGGGGCGGACAAGCGATGAAAAACTGTTTTTT
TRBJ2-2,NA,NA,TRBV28,CASSPPGFSHGELFF,TGTGCCAGCTCCCCCCCCGGATTTTCTCACGGGGAGCTGTTTTTT
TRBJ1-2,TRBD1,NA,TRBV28,CASRTAGTGGGYTF,TGTGCCAGCCGCACCGCCGGGACAGGGGGCGGCTACACCTTC
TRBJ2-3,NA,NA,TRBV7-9,CASSLASDTQYF,TGTGCCAGCAGTCTTGCTTCTGATACGCAGTATTTT
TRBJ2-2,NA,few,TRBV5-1,CASSATASTGELFF,TGCGCCAGCAGCGCGACAGCCTCCACCGGGGAGCTGTTTTTT
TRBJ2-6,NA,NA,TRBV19,CASSLTVSGANVLTF,TGTGCCAGTAGCCTTACGGTTTCTGGGGCCAACGTCCTGACTTTC
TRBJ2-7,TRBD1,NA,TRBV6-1,CASSTRQGSYEQYF,TGTGCCAGCAGTACTAGACAGGGGTCCTACGAGCAGTACTTC
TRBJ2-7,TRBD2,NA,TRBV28,CASSRGGSSYEQYF,TGTGCCAGCAGTCGCGGGGGGAGCTCCTACGAGCAGTACTTC
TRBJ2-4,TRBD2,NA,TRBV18,CASSLSREGIQYF,TGTGCCAGCTCACTCTCACGGGAGGGTATTCAGTACTTC
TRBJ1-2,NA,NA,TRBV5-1,CASSFSGTAYGYTF,TGCGCCAGCAGCTTCTCAGGGACGGCATATGGCTACACCTTC
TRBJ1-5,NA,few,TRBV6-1,CASSGGSRGGQPQHF,TGTGCCAGCAGTGGGGGAAGCAGGGGCGGACAGCCCCAGCATTTT
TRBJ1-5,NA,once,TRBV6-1,CASSEIGGQPQHF,TGTGCCAGCAGTGAAATCGGGGGACAGCCCCAGCATTTT
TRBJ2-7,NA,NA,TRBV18,CASSPPGEQYF,TGTGCCAGCTCACCACCGGGGGAGCAGTACTTC
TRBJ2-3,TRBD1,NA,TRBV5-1,CASSPDRGDTQYF,TGCGCCAGCAGCCCAGACAGGGGTGATACGCAGTATTTT
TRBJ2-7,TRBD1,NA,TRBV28,CASGDGTGGTEQYF,TGTGCCAGCGGTGACGGGACAGGGGGTACCGAGCAGTACTTC
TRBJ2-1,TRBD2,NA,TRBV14,CASSRGGGSYNEQFF,TGTGCCAGCAGCCGGGGGGGAGGTTCCTACAATGAGCAGTTCTTC